This TCR beta chain is drawn from a study of blood T cell repertoires in COVID-19. The method was immunoSEQ multiplex PCR; TCRdb's version includes in-frame clones alone and lacks a portion of them. The table lists 200,000 to 300,000 clones, over 75% of them singletons. This TCR came from a middle-aged woman who had been exposed to COVID-19. The sequencing input was PBMCs or T cells enriched from blood (not recorded which).

This CDR3 is CASSLDTGGKWNEQFF. CDR3 nucleotide sequence: TGTGCCAGCAGCTTAGACACAGGGGGCAAGTGGAATGAGCAGTTCTTC. V and J are TRBV13 and TRBJ2-1, with TRBD1 matching 9 bases. The CDR3 is made up of 16 amino acids. The V gene end was trimmed by 1 base and the J gene end by 7 bases; junction bases not matched to a gene: 8. Germline-derived CDR1 and CDR2 are PRHDT and FYEKMQ (reference sequence). Full variable domain (remainder filled in from reference TRBV13 and TRBJ2-1): AAGVIQSPRHLIKEKRETATLKCYPIPRHDTVYWYQQGPGQDPQFLISFYEKMQSDKGSIPDRFSAQQFSDYHSELNMSSLELGDSALYFCASSLDTGGKWNEQFFGPGTRLTVL.